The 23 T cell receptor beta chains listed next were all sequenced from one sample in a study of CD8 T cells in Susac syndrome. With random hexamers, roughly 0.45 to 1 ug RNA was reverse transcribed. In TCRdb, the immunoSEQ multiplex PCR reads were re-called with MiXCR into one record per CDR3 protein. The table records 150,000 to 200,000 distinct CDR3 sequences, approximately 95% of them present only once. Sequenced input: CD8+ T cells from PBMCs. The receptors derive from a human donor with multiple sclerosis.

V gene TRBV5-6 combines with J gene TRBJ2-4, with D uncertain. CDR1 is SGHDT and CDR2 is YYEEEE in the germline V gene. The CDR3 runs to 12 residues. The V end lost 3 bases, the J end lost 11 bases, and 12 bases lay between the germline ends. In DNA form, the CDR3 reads TGTGCCAGCAGCTCCGCAAGAGGCGTTCAGTACTTC. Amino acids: CASSSARGVQYF.

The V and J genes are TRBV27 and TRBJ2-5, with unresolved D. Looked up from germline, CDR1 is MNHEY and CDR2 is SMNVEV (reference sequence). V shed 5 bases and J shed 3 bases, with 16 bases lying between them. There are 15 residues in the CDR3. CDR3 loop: CASSKTSGEKETQYF. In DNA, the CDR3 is TGTGCCAGCAGTAAAACGTCTGGGGAAAAAGAGACCCAGTACTTC.

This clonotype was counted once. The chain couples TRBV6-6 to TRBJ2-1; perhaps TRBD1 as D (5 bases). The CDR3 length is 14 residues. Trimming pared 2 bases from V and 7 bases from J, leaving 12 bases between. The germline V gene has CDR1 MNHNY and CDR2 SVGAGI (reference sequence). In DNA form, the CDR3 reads TGTGCCAGCAGTTACGGGCAGGGTAGGAATGAGCAGTTCTTC. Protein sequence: CASSYGQGRNEQFF.

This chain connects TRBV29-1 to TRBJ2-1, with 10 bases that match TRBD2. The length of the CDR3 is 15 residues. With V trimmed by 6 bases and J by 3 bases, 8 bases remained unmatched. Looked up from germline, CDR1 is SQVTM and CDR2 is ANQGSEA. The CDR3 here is CSVGSSGRLYNEQFF. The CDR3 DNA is TGCAGCGTCGGGTCTAGCGGGAGACTCTACAATGAGCAGTTCTTC.

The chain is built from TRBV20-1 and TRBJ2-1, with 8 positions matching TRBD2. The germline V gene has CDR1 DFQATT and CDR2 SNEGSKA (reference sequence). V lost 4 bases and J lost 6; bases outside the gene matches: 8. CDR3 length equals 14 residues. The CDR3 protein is CSAIMSGSRNEQFF. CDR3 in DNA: TGCAGTGCTATCATGAGCGGGAGCCGCAATGAGCAGTTCTTC.

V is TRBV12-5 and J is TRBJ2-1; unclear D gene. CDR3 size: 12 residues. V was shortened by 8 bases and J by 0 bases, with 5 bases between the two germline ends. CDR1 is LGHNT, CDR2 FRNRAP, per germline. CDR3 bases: TGTGCTAGTACCGACTCCTACAATGAGCAGTTCTTC. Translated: CASTDSYNEQFF.

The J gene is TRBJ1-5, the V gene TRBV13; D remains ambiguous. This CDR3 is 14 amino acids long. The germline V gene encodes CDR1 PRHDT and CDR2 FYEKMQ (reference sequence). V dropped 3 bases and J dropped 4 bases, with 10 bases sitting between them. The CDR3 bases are TGTGCCAGCAGCTTCGGGGAAACAAATCAGCCCCAGCATTTT. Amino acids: CASSFGETNQPQHF. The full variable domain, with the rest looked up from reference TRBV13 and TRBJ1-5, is AAGVIQSPRHLIKEKRETATLKCYPIPRHDTVYWYQQGPGQDPQFLISFYEKMQSDKGSIPDRFSAQQFSDYHSELNMSSLELGDSALYFCASSFGETNQPQHFGDGTRLSIL.

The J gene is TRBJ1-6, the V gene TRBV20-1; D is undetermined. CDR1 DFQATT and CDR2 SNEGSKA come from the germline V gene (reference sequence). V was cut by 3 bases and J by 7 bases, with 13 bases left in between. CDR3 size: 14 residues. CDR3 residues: CSASSSRINSPLHF. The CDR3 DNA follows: TGCAGTGCTAGTTCCTCACGGATCAATTCACCCCTCCACTTT.

The CDR3 sequence: CASSHTLAGETYEQYF. In nucleotides, the CDR3 is TGTGCCAGCAGCCACACACTAGCGGGAGAAACCTACGAGCAGTACTTC. The chain is built from TRBV4-2 and TRBJ2-7, with 11 bases matching TRBD2. V shed 3 bases, J shed 2 bases, and the junction held 6 bases outside the gene matches. This CDR3 contains 16 residues. Germline V gene sequence: CDR1 LGHNA, CDR2 YNFKEQ.

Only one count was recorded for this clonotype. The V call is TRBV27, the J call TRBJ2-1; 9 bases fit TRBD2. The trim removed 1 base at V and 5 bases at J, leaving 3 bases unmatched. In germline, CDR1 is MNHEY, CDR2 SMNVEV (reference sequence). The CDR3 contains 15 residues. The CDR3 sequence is CASSLLAGEDNEQFF. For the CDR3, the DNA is TGTGCCAGCAGTTTATTAGCGGGGGAGGACAATGAGCAGTTCTTC.

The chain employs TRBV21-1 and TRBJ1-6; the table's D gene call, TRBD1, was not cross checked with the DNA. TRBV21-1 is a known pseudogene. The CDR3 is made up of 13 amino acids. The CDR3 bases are TGTGCCAGGCTCGACAGGTCCCGGCCACCCCTCCACTTT. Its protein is CARLDRSRPPLHF.

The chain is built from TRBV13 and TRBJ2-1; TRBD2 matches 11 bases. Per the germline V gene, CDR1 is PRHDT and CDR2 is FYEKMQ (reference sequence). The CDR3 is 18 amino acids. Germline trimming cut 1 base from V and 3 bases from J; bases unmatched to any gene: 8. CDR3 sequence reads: CASSLAPVAGGSYNEQFF. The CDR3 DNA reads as TGTGCCAGCAGCTTAGCCCCAGTAGCGGGAGGGAGCTACAATGAGCAGTTCTTC.

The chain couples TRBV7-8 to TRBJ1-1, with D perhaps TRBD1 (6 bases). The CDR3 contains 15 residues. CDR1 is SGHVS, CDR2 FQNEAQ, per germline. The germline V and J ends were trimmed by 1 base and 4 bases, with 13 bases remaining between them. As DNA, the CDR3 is TGTGCCAGCAGCTTAGGGGCAGGGGAGGTCACTGAAGCTTTCTTT. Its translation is CASSLGAGEVTEAFF.

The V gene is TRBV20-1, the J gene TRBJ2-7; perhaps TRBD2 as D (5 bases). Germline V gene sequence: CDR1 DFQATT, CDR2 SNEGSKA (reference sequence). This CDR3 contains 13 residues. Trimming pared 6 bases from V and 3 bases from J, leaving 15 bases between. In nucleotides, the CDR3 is TGCAGTGCATGCCGGGGTATGGTCTACGAGCAGTACTTC. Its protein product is CSACRGMVYEQYF.

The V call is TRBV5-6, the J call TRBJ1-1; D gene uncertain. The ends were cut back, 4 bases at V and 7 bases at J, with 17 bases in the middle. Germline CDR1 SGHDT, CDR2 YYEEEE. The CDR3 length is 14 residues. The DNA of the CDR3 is TGTGCCAGCAGCAATCAACCAACGCGGCTTGAAGCTTTCTTT. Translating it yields CASSNQPTRLEAFF.

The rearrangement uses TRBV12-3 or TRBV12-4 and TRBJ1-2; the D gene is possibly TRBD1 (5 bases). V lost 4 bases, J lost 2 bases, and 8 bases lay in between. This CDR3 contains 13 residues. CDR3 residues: CASSSPGNYGYTF. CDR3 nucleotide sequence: TGTGCCAGCAGTTCACCAGGGAACTATGGCTACACCTTC.

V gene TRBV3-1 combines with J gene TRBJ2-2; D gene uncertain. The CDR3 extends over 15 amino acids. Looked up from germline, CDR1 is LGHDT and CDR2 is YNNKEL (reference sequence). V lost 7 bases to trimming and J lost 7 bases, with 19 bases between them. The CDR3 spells CASTPFAKWDGELFF. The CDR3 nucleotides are TGTGCCAGCACCCCGTTCGCCAAGTGGGACGGGGAGCTGTTTTTT.

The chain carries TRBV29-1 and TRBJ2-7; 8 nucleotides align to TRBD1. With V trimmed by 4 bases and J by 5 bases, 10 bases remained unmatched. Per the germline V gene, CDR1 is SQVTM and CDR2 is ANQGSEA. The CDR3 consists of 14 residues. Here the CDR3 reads CSVVALGQGHEQYF. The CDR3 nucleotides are TGCAGCGTTGTGGCCCTCGGACAGGGCCACGAGCAGTACTTC.

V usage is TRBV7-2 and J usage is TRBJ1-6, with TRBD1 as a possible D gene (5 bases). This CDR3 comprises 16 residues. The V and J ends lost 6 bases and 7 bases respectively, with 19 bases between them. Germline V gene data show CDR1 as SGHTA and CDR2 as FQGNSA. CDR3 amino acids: CASSLSLDSWNSPLHF. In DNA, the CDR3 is TGTGCCAGCAGTTTGTCCTTAGACAGCTGGAATTCACCCCTCCACTTT.

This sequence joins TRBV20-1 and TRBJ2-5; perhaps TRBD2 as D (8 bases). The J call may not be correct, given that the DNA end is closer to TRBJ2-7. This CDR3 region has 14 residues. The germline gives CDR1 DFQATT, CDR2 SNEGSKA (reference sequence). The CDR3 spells CSARGAGGHYEQYF. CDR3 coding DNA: TGCAGTGCCAGGGGGGCGGGGGGTCATTACGAGCAGTACTTC.

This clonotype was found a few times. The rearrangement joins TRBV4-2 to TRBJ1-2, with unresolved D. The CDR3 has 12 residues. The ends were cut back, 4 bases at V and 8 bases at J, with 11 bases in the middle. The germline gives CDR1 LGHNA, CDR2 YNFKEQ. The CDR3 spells CASSRGQGGYTF. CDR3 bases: TGTGCCAGCAGCCGAGGGCAAGGCGGCTACACCTTC.

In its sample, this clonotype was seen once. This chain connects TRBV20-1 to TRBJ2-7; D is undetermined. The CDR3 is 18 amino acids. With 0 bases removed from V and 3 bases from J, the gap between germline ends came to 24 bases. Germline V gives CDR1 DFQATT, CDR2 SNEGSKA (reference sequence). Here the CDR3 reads CSARDTETNLNGRYEQYF. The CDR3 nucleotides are TGCAGTGCTAGAGACACCGAAACGAACCTTAACGGCCGCTACGAGCAGTACTTC.

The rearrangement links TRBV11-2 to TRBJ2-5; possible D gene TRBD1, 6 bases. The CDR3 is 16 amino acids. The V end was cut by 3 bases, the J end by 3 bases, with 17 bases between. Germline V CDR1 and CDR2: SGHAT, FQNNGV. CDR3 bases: TGTGCCAGCAGCTTGAGCGGCTGGACAGCAAAAGAGACCCAGTACTTC. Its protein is CASSLSGWTAKETQYF.